This section outlines one T cell receptor (beta chain) sequence together with its context. Its antigen is still unknown. Within one base of it there is no much larger clone, and no base qualities were kept. The data were obtained in a study of CD8 T cells in ankylosing spondylitis (dated by TCRdb to 2015 to 2018). For context, the study as a whole: T cell receptor beta repertoires were profiled in healthy donors and ankylosing spondylitis patients so that disease-linked TCR variants could be found. Peripheral blood was sampled, and synovial fluid was also collected from ankylosing spondylitis patients. The full study cohort was made up of 25 ankylosing spondylitis patients and fewer than 120 healthy donors.

Reads for this sample came from an Illumina HiSeq 2500. Quantitative 5'-RACE with molecular barcodes was used to prepare TCR beta libraries. The authors processed their data as follows. To identify disease-linked TCR variants, a new computational method was used, one built on a probabilistic model of VDJ rearrangement. TCRdb applied fastp at Q25 and MiXCR to the public reads, then kept only in-frame beta chains. All rows with the same CDR3 protein become a single entry with the most common DNA and genes. Clone size and V and J calls follow TCRdb, not the original study. This sample holds roughly 150,000 distinct CDR3 sequences; roughly 31% were observed only once. The ten top clones hold 6% of the sample. Synovial fluid samples were matched to blood samples from the same ankylosing spondylitis patients. According to the germline V gene, CDR1 reads SGHDT and CDR2 reads YYEEEE. The CDR3 covers 15 residues, taking in both the cysteine and the phenylalanine. Only the CDR3 part of the read is kept: 45 bases, read in frame from the first base. V loses 4 bases of germline sequence and J loses 0 bases, and the interval between the two ends is 14 bases.

Beyond this particular receptor, the publication reports: The disease-linked clones were reported to be significantly enriched in matched synovial fluid samples from ankylosing spondylitis patients. Some motif variants were previously reported in synovial fluid and blood of reactive arthritis patients, suggesting common disease-initiation mechanisms. A TCR beta motif made up of 7 to 9 highly homologous amino acid variants appeared to be characteristic of blood from ankylosing spondylitis patients. The disease-linked clones had a CD8+ phenotype and were found at relatively low frequencies in peripheral blood.

The chain couples TRBV5-6 to TRBJ2-7, with the D call perhaps TRBD1 or TRBD2, each one matching 5 bases. Material for sequencing was synovial fluid, either unsorted or a sorted T cell fraction (not recorded which). The origin of this receptor is a male donor with ankylosing spondylitis. The nucleotide sequence reads TGTGCCAGCAGCCGAGGGGATAAACGCTCCTACGAGCAGTACTTC. It translates as CASSRGDKRSYEQYF.